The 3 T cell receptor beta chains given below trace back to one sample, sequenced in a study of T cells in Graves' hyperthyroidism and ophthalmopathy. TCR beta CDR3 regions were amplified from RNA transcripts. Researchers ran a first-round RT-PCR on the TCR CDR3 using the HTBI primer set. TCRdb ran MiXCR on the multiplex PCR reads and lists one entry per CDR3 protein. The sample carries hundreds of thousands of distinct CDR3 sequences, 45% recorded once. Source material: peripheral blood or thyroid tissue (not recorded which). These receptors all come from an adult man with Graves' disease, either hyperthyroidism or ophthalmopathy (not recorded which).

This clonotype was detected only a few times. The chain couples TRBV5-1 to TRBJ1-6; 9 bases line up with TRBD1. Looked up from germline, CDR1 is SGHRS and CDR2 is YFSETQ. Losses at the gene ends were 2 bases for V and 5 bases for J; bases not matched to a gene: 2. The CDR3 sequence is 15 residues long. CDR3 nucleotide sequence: TGCGCCAGCAGCTTTGGACAGGGGAATAATTCACCCCTCCACTTT. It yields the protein CASSFGQGNNSPLHF.

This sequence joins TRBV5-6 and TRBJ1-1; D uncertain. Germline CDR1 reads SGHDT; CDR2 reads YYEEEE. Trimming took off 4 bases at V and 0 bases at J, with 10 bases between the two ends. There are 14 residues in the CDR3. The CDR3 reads CASSQVGLNTEAFF. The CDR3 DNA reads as TGTGCCAGCAGCCAAGTGGGTCTGAACACTGAAGCTTTCTTT.

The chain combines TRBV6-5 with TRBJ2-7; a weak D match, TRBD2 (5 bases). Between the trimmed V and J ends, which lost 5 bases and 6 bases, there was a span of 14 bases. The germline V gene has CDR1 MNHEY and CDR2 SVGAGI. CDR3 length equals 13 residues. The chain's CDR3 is CASSGERQSEQYF. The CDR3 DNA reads TGTGCCAGCAGTGGGGAGAGACAATCCGAGCAGTACTTC.